The 26 T cell receptor beta chains below come from one sample, sequenced in a study of somatic reversion in DOCK8 deficiency. TRB libraries came from one-step amplicon PCR on about 0.09 ug genomic DNA with EuroClonality-NGS primers. Each CDR3 protein gets one entry after TCRdb re-called the multiplex PCR reads with MiXCR. Found here are several thousand distinct CDR3 sequences, roughly a quarter of them singletons; the top ten hold about 8.9%. Sequencing was done on a sample of peripheral blood. The receptors derive from a human donor in good health.

This clonotype is termed medium-sized (0.01 to 0.1%). The chain couples TRBV28 to TRBJ1-4; D not certain. Per germline, CDR1 MDHEN and CDR2 SYDVKM. The ends were cut back, 6 bases at V and 7 bases at J, with 12 bases in the middle. The CDR3 extends over 13 amino acids. The CDR3 coding sequence is TGTGCCAGCAGCCCGGATTTTAGTGAAAAACTGTTTTTT. It encodes CASSPDFSEKLFF. The full variable domain, in which reference TRBV28 and TRBJ1-4 provide the parts outside the CDR3, is DVKVTQSSRYLVKRTGEKVFLECVQDMDHENMFWYRQDPGLGLRLIYFSYDVKMKEKGDIPEGYSVSREKKERFSLILESASTNQTSMYLCASSPDFSEKLFFGSGTQLSVL.

In its sample, this clonotype was seen a few times. The CDR3: CASSPGQGYTEAFF. CDR3 DNA: TGTGCCAGCAGCCCGGGACAGGGTTACACTGAAGCTTTCTTT. V gene TRBV6-5 combines with J gene TRBJ1-1; 9 positions match TRBD1. With 6 bases clipped from V and 3 bases from J, the junction kept 5 bases outside the gene matches. CDR1 and CDR2 from the germline V gene are MNHEY and SVGAGI. The CDR3 contains 14 residues.

By share, this clonotype counts as medium-sized. This chain connects TRBV19 to TRBJ1-5; D uncertain. Trimming shortened V by 3 bases and J by 4 bases, and 13 bases separated the two germline ends. Germline CDR1 is LNHDA and CDR2 is SQIVND (reference sequence). The CDR3 contains 15 residues. CDR3 region: CASSIPAGGNQPQHF. The CDR3 DNA is TGTGCCAGTAGTATCCCCGCGGGTGGGAATCAGCCCCAGCATTTT.

By its share, this clonotype is large (0.1 to 1%). The J gene is TRBJ1-1, the V gene TRBV19; D is unresolved. The CDR3 spans 15 residues. The germline CDR1 and CDR2 sequences are LNHDA and SQIVND (reference sequence). Trimming took off 4 bases at V and 2 bases at J, with 14 bases between the two ends. The chain's CDR3 is CASSRMAQVNTEAFF. DNA for the CDR3: TGTGCCAGTAGTAGAATGGCACAAGTAAACACTGAAGCTTTCTTT.

This chain connects TRBV4-1 to TRBJ1-1; 10 positions agree with TRBD1. J was trimmed by 5 bases and V by 4 bases; bases with no gene match: 4. Germline CDR1 and CDR2: MGHRA and YSYEKL. CDR3 length equals 14 residues. The CDR3 reads CASSPGQGETEAFF. The CDR3 DNA reads as TGCGCCAGCAGCCCCGGACAGGGGGAGACTGAAGCTTTCTTT.

CDR3 sequence: CASSLGQIMNTEAFF. In DNA, the CDR3 is TGTGCCAGCAGCCTAGGACAGATCATGAACACTGAAGCTTTCTTT. The genes are TRBV7-3 and TRBJ1-1; D perhaps matches TRBD1 (6 bases). V was pared by 5 bases and J by 0 bases, with 13 bases between. Germline CDR1 SGHTA, CDR2 FQGTGA. CDR3 length: 15 residues. The full variable domain, completed using reference TRBV7-3 and TRBJ1-1, is GAGVSQTPSNKVTEKGKYVELRCDPISGHTALYWYRQSLGQGPEFLIYFQGTGAADDSGLPNDRFFAVRPEGSVSTLKIQRTERGDSAVYLCASSLGQIMNTEAFFGQGTRLTVV.

This clonotype was seen only a few times. This chain joins TRBV9 and TRBJ1-2, with D uncertain. CDR1 and CDR2 (germline): SGDLS, YYNGEE. The length of the CDR3 is 13 residues. Between the trimmed V and J ends, which lost 0 bases and 3 bases, there was a span of 6 bases. DNA for the CDR3: TGTGCCAGCAGCGTAGGGAGTGACTATGGCTACACCTTC. Its translation: CASSVGSDYGYTF.

In this sample, this clonotype is medium-sized. The chain has TRBV19 and TRBJ1-5, with D perhaps matching TRBD1 (5 bases). The length of the CDR3 is 16 residues. The germline gives CDR1 LNHDA, CDR2 SQIVND (reference sequence). Trimming removed 6 bases at V and 2 bases at J, with 17 bases between. Here the CDR3 DNA reads TGTGCCAGTAGGAATTGGCAGGGTAGGGGCAATCAGCCCCAGCATTTT. This sequence encodes CASRNWQGRGNQPQHF.

This rearrangement joins TRBV7-2 to TRBJ1-3; no definite D call. CDR1 and CDR2 (germline): SGHTA, FQGNSA. CDR3 length: 12 residues. The V gene lost 5 bases and the J gene lost 2 bases, with 4 bases spanning the gap. The chain's CDR3 is CASSPTGNTIYF. DNA for the CDR3: TGTGCCAGCAGCCCTACTGGAAACACCATATATTTT.

By share, this clonotype ranks as large (0.1 to 1%). This sequence joins TRBV11-3 and TRBJ1-1; D ambiguous. Germline CDR1 SGHNT, CDR2 YENEEA. The CDR3 has 13 amino acids. V was cut by 2 bases and J by 2 bases, with 6 bases left in between. The CDR3 spells CASSLLLNTEAFF. CDR3 sequence (DNA): TGTGCCAGCAGCTTATTGTTAAACACTGAAGCTTTCTTT.

This clonotype showed up just a few times. This chain joins TRBV20-1 and TRBJ2-7; 7 bases map to TRBD2. CDR1 is DFQATT, CDR2 SNEGSKA, per germline (reference sequence). The V and J ends lost 5 bases and 0 bases, in that order; junction bases with no gene match: 7. The CDR3 contains 14 residues. The CDR3 region is CSASRTRSSYEQYF. The DNA for the CDR3 is TGCAGTGCTTCACGGACTAGGAGCTCCTACGAGCAGTACTTC.

This clonotype was counted between two and nine times. This chain uses TRBV20-1 with TRBJ1-3, with D possibly being TRBD1 (5 bases). The CDR3 covers 15 residues. Germline loops: CDR1 DFQATT, CDR2 SNEGSKA (reference sequence). Between the trimmed V and J ends, which lost 0 bases and 0 bases, there was a span of 9 bases. CDR3 region: CSARDDSYSGNTIYF. As DNA, the CDR3 is TGCAGTGCTAGAGATGACAGCTACTCTGGAAACACCATATATTTT.

The rearrangement joins TRBV7-9 to TRBJ2-7; D is possibly TRBD2 (6 bases). The CDR3 is made up of 17 amino acids. With 3 bases removed from V and 3 bases from J, the gap between germline ends came to 21 bases. Per germline, CDR1 SEHNR and CDR2 FQNEAQ (reference sequence). The CDR3: CASSLGRAGSADYEQYF. CDR3 coding DNA: TGTGCCAGCAGCTTGGGCCGGGCGGGATCAGCCGACTACGAGCAGTACTTC.

V usage is TRBV4-1 and J usage is TRBJ1-2; no clear D. Deletions cut 0 bases from V and 4 bases from J, with 9 bases between. The CDR3 contains 14 residues. Germline values: CDR1 MGHRA, CDR2 YSYEKL. The CDR3 protein is CASSQDSALYGYTF. CDR3 sequence (DNA): TGCGCCAGCAGCCAAGACTCGGCCCTCTATGGCTACACCTTC.

The V and J genes are TRBV12-3 or TRBV12-4 and TRBJ2-1; 8 bases fit TRBD2. CDR3 length equals 14 residues. V lost 5 bases to trimming and J lost 3 bases; unmatched junction nucleotides: 3. The CDR3 coding sequence is TGTGCCAGCAGTCAGCGGGGGATCTACAATGAGCAGTTCTTC. The encoded protein is CASSQRGIYNEQFF.

By share, this clonotype counts as medium-sized. For the CDR3, the DNA is TGTGCCAGCAGTCCCGACGGTGCCATGAACACTGAAGCTTTCTTT. Residues: CASSPDGAMNTEAFF. This chain connects TRBV28 to TRBJ1-1; no reliable D call. This CDR3 region has 15 residues. The V end was cut by 5 bases, the J end by 0 bases, with 13 bases between. CDR1 and CDR2 from the germline V gene are MDHEN and SYDVKM.

Only a few counts were recorded for this clonotype. The chain joins TRBV4-2 to TRBJ2-2; a possible D gene is TRBD2 (6 bases). Trimming left V 0 bases short and J 1 base short, with 6 bases between. CDR3 length: 15 residues. Germline loops: CDR1 LGHNA, CDR2 YNFKEQ. DNA for the CDR3: TGTGCCAGCAGCCAAGAGGGAGGGAACACCGGGGAGCTGTTTTTT. It translates to CASSQEGGNTGELFF.

The chain has TRBV4-1 and TRBJ2-7; no reliable D call. There are 15 residues in the CDR3. From germline, CDR1 is MGHRA and CDR2 YSYEKL. V was clipped by 0 bases and J by 2 bases, with 11 bases between them. The CDR3 is CASSQDQDEAYEQYF. The CDR3 nucleotides read TGCGCCAGCAGCCAAGATCAGGACGAAGCCTACGAGCAGTACTTC.

Worth noting for this clonotype: Relative to the germline gene, one junction end is altered; a read error may explain this. V and J are TRBV9 and TRBJ2-7, with D perhaps TRBD1 or TRBD2 (6 bases each). This CDR3 has 14 amino acids. Germline V gene data show CDR1 as SGDLS and CDR2 as YYNGEE. DNA of the CDR3: TGTGCCAGCAGCGCGGGGGCGGCAGTCTACGAGCAATACTTC. Protein sequence: CASSAGAAVYEQYF.

By proportion, this clonotype is medium-sized. V and J are TRBV12-3 or TRBV12-4 and TRBJ1-1; D is ambiguous. The V end was cut by 3 bases, the J end by 7 bases, with 6 bases between. This CDR3 contains 11 residues. CDR3 DNA sequence: TGTGCCAGCAGTTTCGGCAGTGAAGCTTTCTTT. This encodes CASSFGSEAFF.

Turning to this clonotype: Since a much larger clone is just one base distant, this may be a read error. This chain uses TRBV7-8 with TRBJ1-1; no clear D gene. Germline values: CDR1 SGHVS, CDR2 FQNEAQ. CDR3 size: 13 residues. CDR3 coding DNA: TGTGCCGGCAGCCAAACTTGGTACACTGAAGCTTTCTTT. It is translated as CAGSQTWYTEAFF.

As for this clonotype: The conserved final phenylalanine or tryptophan is absent from the CDR3, which likely points to a read error. The rearrangement uses TRBV19 and TRBJ1-1, with a weak D call TRBD1 (6 bases). Germline loops: CDR1 LNHDA, CDR2 SQIVND (reference sequence). The CDR3 has 13 amino acids. Between the trimmed V and J ends, which lost 8 bases and 5 bases, there was a span of 15 bases. CDR3 sequence reads: CASARRGGTEAFL. The CDR3 DNA reads as TGTGCCAGTGCCCGCAGGGGCGGTACTGAAGCTTTCCTT.

There are a few counts of this clonotype. The chain is built from TRBV6-6 and TRBJ2-7; a possible D gene is TRBD2 (6 bases). Per germline, CDR1 MNHNY and CDR2 SVGAGI (reference sequence). CDR3 length: 14 residues. Trimming cost V 5 bases and J 6 bases, with 17 bases left between them. Written as DNA, the CDR3 is TGTGCCAGCAGTCGCGGGACGCCTCTTGTCGAGCAGTACTTC. The encoded protein is CASSRGTPLVEQYF.

This chain uses TRBV2 with TRBJ1-3; D might be TRBD1 (6 bases). Trimming pared 2 bases from V and 0 bases from J, leaving 8 bases between. The CDR3 consists of 15 residues. In germline, CDR1 is SNHLY, CDR2 FYNNEI. The CDR3 reads CASSERGISGNTIYF. For the CDR3, the DNA is TGTGCCAGCAGTGAAAGGGGGATCTCTGGAAACACCATATATTTT. The variable domain in full, completed from reference TRBV2 and TRBJ1-3, reads EPEVTQTPSHQVTQMGQEVILRCVPISNHLYFYWYRQILGQKVEFLVSFYNNEISEKSEIFDDQFSVERPDGSNFTLKIRSTKLEDSAMYFCASSERGISGNTIYFGEGSWLTVV.

This clonotype has just a few counts. The V and J genes are TRBV6-2 or TRBV6-3 and TRBJ1-5, with D hard to call. Germline V gives CDR1 MNHEY, CDR2 SVGEGT. The CDR3 sequence is 12 residues long. The V gene lost 3 bases and the J gene lost 3 bases, with 3 bases spanning the gap. CDR3 loop: CASSYLNQPQHF. The CDR3 DNA reads TGTGCCAGCAGTTATCTCAATCAGCCCCAGCATTTT.

This rearrangement joins TRBV7-8 to TRBJ1-5; a possible D gene is TRBD1 (6 bases). V was trimmed by 6 bases and J by 4 bases, leaving 10 bases between them. From germline, CDR1 is SGHVS and CDR2 FQNEAQ. The CDR3 loop spans 13 amino acids. CDR3 nucleotides: TGTGCCAGCAGTCCAGGGGTGAATCAGCCCCAGCATTTT. Translation gives CASSPGVNQPQHF. Supplemented by reference TRBV7-8 and TRBJ1-5, the full variable domain reads GAGVSQSPRYKVAKRGQDVALRCDPISGHVSLFWYQQALGQGPEFLTYFQNEAQLDKSGLPSDRFFAERPEGSVSTLKIQRTQQEDSAVYLCASSPGVNQPQHFGDGTRLSIL.